This T cell receptor beta chain stems from a study of cytomegalovirus exposure and HLA in healthy donors. Study-wide points: Roughly even sequencing depth across donors was the assumption behind the presence/absence analyses.

Primers included in the PCR were 60 Vbeta and 13 Jbeta primers. Method: immunoSEQ multiplex PCR; TCRdb's copy keeps in-frame clones and lacks some. The sample holds about 200,000 clones, less than 85% seen once. About this clone: The antigen is not known.

Looked up from germline, CDR1 is SGDLS and CDR2 is YYNGEE. Trimming at V came to 4 bases and at J to 6 bases, leaving 5 bases not matched to a gene. CDR3 length: 14 amino acids. Input material: PBMCs. The V and J genes are TRBV9 and TRBJ1-5, with 9 bases that match TRBD1. This receptor was taken from a girl under 10 years old in good health and CMV-seronegative. The DNA for the CDR3 is TGTGCCAGCAGCTGGACAGGGGACGGTCAGCCCCAGCATTTT. Translating it yields CASSWTGDGQPQHF.